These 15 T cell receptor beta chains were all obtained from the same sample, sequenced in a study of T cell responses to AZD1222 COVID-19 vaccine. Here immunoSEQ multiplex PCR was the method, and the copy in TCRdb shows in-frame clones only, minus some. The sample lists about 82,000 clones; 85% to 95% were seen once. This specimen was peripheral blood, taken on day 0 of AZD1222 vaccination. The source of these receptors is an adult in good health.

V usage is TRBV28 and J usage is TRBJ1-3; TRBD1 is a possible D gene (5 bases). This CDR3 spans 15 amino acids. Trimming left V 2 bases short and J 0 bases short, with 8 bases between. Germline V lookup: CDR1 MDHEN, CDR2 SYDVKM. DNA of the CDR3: TGTGCCAGCAGTTTAACAGGAGGCTCTGGAAACACCATATATTTT. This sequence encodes CASSLTGGSGNTIYF.

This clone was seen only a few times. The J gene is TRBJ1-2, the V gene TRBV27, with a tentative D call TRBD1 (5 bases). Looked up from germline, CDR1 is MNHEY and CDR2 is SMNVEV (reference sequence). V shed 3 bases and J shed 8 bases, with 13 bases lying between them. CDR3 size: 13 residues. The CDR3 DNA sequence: TGTGCCAGCAGTTTTAGACAGTCGAGCGGCTACACCTTC. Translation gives CASSFRQSSGYTF.

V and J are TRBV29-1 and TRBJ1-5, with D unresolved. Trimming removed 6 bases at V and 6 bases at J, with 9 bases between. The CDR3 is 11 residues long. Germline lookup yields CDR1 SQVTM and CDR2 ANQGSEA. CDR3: CSVGEGQPQHF. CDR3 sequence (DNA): TGCAGCGTCGGAGAGGGTCAGCCCCAGCATTTT.

CDR3 in DNA: TGTGCCAGCAGCGTAGGGTCTAGCGGGGGGTCCGAGCAGTTCTTC. It yields the protein CASSVGSSGGSEQFF. This chain links TRBV9 with TRBJ2-1; 11 bases match TRBD2. This CDR3 contains 15 residues. Germline V gene sequence: CDR1 SGDLS, CDR2 YYNGEE. Losses at the gene ends were 0 bases for V and 10 bases for J; bases not matched to a gene: 6.

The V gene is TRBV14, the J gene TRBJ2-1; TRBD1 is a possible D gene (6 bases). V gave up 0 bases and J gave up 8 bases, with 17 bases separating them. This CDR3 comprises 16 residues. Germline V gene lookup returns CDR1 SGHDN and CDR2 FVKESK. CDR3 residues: CASSQEGGPFWDEQFF. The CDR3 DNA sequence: TGTGCCAGCAGCCAAGAAGGGGGACCTTTTTGGGATGAGCAGTTCTTC.

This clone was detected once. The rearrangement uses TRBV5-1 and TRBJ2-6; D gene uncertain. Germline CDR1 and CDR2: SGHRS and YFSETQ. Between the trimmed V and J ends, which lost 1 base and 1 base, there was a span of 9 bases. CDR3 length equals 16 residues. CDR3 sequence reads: CASSLFPRSGANVLTF. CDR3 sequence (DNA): TGCGCCAGCAGCTTGTTTCCGAGGTCTGGGGCCAACGTCCTGACTTTC.

The CDR3 region is CASSLRGRTDTQYF. The CDR3 DNA reads TGTGCCAGCAGTTTAAGGGGTAGAACAGATACGCAGTATTTT. The V call is TRBV6-2 or TRBV6-3, the J call TRBJ2-3, with D tentatively TRBD1 (5 bases). The V end lost 4 bases, the J end lost 3 bases, and 11 bases lay between the germline ends. This CDR3 contains 14 residues. Germline V gives CDR1 MNHEY, CDR2 SVGEGT.

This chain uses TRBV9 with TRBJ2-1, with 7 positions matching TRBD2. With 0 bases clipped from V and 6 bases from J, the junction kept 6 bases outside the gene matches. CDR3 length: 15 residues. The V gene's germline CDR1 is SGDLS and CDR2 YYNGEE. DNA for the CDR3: TGTGCCAGCAGCGTAGTATGGGGGGGAGGCAATGAGCAGTTCTTC. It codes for CASSVVWGGGNEQFF.

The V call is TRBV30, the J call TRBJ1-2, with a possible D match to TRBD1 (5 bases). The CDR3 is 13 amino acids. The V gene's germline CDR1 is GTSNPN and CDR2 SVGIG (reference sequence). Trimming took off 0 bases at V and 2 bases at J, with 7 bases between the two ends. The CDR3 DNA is TGTGCCTGGAGTGTGTCAGGGAACTATGGCTACACCTTC. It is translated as CAWSVSGNYGYTF.

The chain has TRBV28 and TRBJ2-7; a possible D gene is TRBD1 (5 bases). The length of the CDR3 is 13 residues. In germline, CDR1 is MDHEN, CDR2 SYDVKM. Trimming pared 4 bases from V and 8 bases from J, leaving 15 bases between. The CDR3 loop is CASSSPDNAKQYF. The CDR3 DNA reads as TGTGCCAGCAGTTCGCCGGACAACGCCAAGCAGTACTTC.

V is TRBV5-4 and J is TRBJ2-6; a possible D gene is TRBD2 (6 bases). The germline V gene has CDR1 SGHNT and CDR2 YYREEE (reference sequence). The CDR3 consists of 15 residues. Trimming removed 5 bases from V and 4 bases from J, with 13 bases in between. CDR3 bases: TGTGCCAGCAGGGGGACTCTCCGAGGGGCCAACGTCCTGACTTTC. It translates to CASRGTLRGANVLTF.

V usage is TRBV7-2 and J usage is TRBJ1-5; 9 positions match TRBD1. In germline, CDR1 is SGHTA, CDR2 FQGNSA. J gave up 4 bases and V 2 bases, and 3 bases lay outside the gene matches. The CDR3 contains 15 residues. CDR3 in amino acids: CASSLPGQGNQPQHF. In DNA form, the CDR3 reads TGTGCCAGCAGCTTACCGGGACAGGGAAATCAGCCCCAGCATTTT.

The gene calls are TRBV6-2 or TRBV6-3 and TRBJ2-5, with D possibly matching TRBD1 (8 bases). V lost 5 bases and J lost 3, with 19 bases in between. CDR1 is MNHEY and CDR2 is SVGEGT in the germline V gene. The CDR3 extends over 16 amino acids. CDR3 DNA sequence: TGTGCCAGCAGTGCGACAGGGGAGGGGTACGAAGAGACCCAGTACTTC. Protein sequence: CASSATGEGYEETQYF.

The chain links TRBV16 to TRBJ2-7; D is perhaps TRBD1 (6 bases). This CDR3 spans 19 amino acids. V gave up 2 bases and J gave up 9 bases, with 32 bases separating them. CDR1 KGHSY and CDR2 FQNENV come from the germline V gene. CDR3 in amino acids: CASSQDPNHFRDTDFGQYF. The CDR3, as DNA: TGTGCCAGCAGCCAAGACCCCAATCATTTCCGGGACACCGATTTCGGGCAGTACTTC. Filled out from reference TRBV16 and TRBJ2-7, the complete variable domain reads GEEVAQTPKHLVRGEGQKAKLYCAPIKGHSYVFWYQQVLKNEFKFLISFQNENVFDETGMPKERFSAKCLPNSPCSLEIQATKLEDSAVYFCASSQDPNHFRDTDFGQYFGPGTRLTVT.

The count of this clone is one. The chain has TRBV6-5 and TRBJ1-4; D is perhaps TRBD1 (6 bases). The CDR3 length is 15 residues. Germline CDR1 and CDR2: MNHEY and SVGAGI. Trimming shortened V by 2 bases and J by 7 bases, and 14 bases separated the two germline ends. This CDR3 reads CASSYGGLGGEKLFF. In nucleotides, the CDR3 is TGTGCCAGCAGTTACGGGGGCCTGGGAGGTGAAAAACTGTTTTTT.